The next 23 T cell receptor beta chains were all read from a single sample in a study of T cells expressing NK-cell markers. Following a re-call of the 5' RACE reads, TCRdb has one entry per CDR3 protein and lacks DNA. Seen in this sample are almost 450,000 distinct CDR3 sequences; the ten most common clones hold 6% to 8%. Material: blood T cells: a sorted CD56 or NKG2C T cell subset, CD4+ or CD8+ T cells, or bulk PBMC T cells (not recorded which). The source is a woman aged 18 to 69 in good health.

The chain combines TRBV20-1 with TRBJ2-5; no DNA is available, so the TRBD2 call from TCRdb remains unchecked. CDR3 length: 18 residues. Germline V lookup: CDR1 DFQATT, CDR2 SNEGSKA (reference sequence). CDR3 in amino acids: CSARLGGRSPGLGETQYF.

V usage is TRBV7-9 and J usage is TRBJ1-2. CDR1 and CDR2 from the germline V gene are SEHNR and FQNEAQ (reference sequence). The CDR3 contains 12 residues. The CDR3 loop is CASSSDLYGYTF.

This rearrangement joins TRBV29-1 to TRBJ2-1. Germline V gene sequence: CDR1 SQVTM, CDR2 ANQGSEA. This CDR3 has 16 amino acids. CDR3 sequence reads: CSVERGIGQPYNEQFF.

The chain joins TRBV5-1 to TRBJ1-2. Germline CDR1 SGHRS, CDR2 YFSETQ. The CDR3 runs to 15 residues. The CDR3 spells CASSLDGRPFYGYTF.

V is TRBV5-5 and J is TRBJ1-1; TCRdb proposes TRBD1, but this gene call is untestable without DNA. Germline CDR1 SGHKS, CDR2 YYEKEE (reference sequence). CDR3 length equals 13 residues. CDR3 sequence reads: CASSLWGDLEAFF.

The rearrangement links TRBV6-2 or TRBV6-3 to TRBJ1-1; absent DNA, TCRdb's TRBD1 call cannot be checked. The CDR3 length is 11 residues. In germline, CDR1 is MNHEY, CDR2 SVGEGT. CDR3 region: CAIRGGHQAFF.

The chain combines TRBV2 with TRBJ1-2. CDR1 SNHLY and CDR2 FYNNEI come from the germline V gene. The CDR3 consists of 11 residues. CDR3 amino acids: CASSAQYGYTF. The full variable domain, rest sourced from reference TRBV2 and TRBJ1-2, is EPEVTQTPSHQVTQMGQEVILRCVPISNHLYFYWYRQILGQKVEFLVSFYNNEISEKSEIFDDQFSVERPDGSNFTLKIRSTKLEDSAMYFCASSAQYGYTFGSGTRLTVV.

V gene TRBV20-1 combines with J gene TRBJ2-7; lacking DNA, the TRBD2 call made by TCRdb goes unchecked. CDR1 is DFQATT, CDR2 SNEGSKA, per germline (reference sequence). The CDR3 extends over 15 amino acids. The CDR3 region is CSARGRVATIYEQYF.

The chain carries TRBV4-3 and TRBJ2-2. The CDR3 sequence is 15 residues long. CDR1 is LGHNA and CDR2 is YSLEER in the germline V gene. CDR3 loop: CASSQDRQNTGELFF.

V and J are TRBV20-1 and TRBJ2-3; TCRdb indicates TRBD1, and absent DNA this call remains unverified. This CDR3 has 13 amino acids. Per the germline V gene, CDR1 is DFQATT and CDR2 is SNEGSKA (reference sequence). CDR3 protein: CSASRGATDTQYF.

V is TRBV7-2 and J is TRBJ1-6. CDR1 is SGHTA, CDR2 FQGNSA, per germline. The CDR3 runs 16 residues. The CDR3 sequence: CASSLVGGSDNSPLHF. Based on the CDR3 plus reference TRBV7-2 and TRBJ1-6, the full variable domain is GAGVSQSPSNKVTEKGKDVELRCDPISGHTALYWYRQSLGQGLEFLIYFQGNSAPDKSGLPSDRFSAERTGGSVSTLTIQRTQQEDSAVYLCASSLVGGSDNSPLHFGNGTRLTVT.

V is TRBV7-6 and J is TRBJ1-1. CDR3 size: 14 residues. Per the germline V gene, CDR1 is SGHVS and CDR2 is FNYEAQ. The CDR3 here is CASSLEGTNTEAFF.

The CDR3 here is CAISELEPGQNYNEQFF. V is TRBV10-3 and J is TRBJ2-1; the D call from TCRdb, TRBD1, cannot be confirmed without DNA. CDR3 length: 17 residues. The V gene's germline CDR1 is ENHRY and CDR2 SYGVKD.

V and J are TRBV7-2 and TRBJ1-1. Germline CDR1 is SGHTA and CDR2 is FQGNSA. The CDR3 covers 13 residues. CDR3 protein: CASHPLRWTEAFF.

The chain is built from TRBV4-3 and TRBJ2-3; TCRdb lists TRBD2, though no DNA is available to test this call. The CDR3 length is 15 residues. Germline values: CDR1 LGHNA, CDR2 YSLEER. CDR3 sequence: CASGQGGRTLDTQYF.

The CDR3 here is CASSLSTILGENTEAFF. This chain joins TRBV7-9 and TRBJ1-1. This CDR3 is built from 17 residues. CDR1 and CDR2 (germline): SEHNR, FQNEAQ (reference sequence).

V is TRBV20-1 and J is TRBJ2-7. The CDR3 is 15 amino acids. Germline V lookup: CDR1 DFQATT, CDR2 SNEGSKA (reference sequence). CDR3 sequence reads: CSARDLGVSLYEQYF.

The CDR3 reads CASSKQADYGYTF. This chain connects TRBV12-3 or TRBV12-4 to TRBJ1-2. CDR3 length: 13 amino acids.

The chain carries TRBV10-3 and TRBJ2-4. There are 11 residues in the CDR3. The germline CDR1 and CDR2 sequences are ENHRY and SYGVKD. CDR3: CAILDRNIQYF.

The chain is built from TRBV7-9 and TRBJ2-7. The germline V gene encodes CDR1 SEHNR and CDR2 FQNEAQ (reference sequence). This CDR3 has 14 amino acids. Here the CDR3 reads CASSSYRGSDEQYF.

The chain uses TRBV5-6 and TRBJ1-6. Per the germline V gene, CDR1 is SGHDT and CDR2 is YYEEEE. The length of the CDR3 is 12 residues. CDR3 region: CASSGYDSPLHF.

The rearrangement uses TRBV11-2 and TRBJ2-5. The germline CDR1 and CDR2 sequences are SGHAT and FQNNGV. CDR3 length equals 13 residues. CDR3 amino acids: CASSLLGPETQYF.

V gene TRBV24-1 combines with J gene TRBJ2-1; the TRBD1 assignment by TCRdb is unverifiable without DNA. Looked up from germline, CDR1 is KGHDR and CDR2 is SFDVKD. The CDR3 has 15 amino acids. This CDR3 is CATSDPGQGGTQQFF.